These 22 T cell receptor beta chains were all obtained from the same sample, sequenced in a study of glioma-infiltrating T cells. Amplification of TCR alpha and beta CDR3 regions from RNA used iRepertoire nested multiplex PCR. Using its own MiXCR run on the multiplex PCR reads, TCRdb lists one record per CDR3 protein. The sample lists approximately 120,000 distinct CDR3 sequences; 20% to 25% were seen once. The specimen was glioma tissue, nonneoplastic brain tissue, or PBMCs (not recorded which). Receptor source: a human donor with low-grade glioma or glioblastoma, undergoing nonglioma brain surgery, or in good health (not recorded which).

This clonotype has just a few counts. The V call is TRBV14, the J call TRBJ1-2; no definite D call. V was shortened by 2 bases and J by 4 bases, with 17 bases between the two germline ends. Germline V gene data show CDR1 as SGHDN and CDR2 as FVKESK. The CDR3 has 16 amino acids. Written as DNA, the CDR3 is TGTGCCAGCAGCCAACCGGGGAGAGGAGGAGGCTATGGCTACACCTTC. It yields the protein CASSQPGRGGGYGYTF.

The gene calls are TRBV20-1 and TRBJ2-1, with 13 bases identical to TRBD2. Germline V gives CDR1 DFQATT, CDR2 SNEGSKA (reference sequence). The CDR3 runs 14 residues. Trimming cost V 5 bases and J 10 bases; bases outside gene matches: 8. This CDR3 reads CSAYTSGGAEEQFF. The CDR3 DNA reads as TGCAGTGCTTATACTAGCGGGGGGGCAGAGGAGCAGTTCTTC.

About this clonotype itself: With a much larger clone just one base away, this may be a read error. The chain employs TRBV27 and TRBJ2-7; 9 nucleotides agree with TRBD1. Trimming at V came to 0 bases and at J to 11 bases, leaving 11 bases not matched to a gene. In germline, CDR1 is MNHEY, CDR2 SMNVEV (reference sequence). The CDR3 is 15 residues long. DNA for the CDR3: TGTGCCAGCAGTTTATCGAACAGGGGGCGTCGGGAGAAGTACTTC. Its translation: CASSLSNRGRREKYF.

In its sample, this clonotype was seen many times. The chain has TRBV27 and TRBJ2-2; maybe TRBD1 (6 bases). Germline V lookup: CDR1 MNHEY, CDR2 SMNVEV (reference sequence). Trimming cost V 5 bases and J 5 bases, with 15 bases left between them. CDR3 size: 15 residues. For the CDR3, the DNA is TGTGCCAGCAGTCCAAGGACAGCCTTTACCGGGGAGCTGTTTTTT. Its translation: CASSPRTAFTGELFF.

This clonotype appeared many times. This rearrangement joins TRBV4-1 to TRBJ2-7; no reliable D call. Trimming removed 1 base from V and 4 bases from J, with 17 bases in between. Germline CDR1 reads MGHRA; CDR2 reads YSYEKL. The CDR3 runs 16 residues. The CDR3 DNA sequence: TGCGCCAGCAGCCAAGTGGCTGCTGACATTGGGTACGAGCAGTACTTC. Translation: CASSQVAADIGYEQYF.

At least ten counts were recorded for this clonotype. The chain uses TRBV27 and TRBJ2-7; tentatively, D is TRBD2 (6 bases). Trimming pared 3 bases from V and 1 base from J, leaving 10 bases between. CDR3 length: 14 amino acids. Germline lookup yields CDR1 MNHEY and CDR2 SMNVEV (reference sequence). The CDR3 sequence is CASSFGTVSYEQYF. The CDR3 DNA sequence: TGTGCCAGCAGTTTCGGGACTGTTTCCTACGAGCAGTACTTC.

This chain joins TRBV5-5 and TRBJ2-3; possibly TRBD2 for D (6 bases). Germline CDR1 is SGHKS and CDR2 is YYEKEE (reference sequence). This CDR3 contains 15 residues. V was pared by 4 bases and J by 2 bases, with 14 bases between. CDR3 coding DNA: TGTGCCAGCAGCCGGGACTCACCTAACACAGATACGCAGTATTTT. As protein: CASSRDSPNTDTQYF.

The table lists this clonotype with many counts. The chain has TRBV7-9 and TRBJ2-3, with 7 positions matching TRBD2. V was clipped by 6 bases and J by 1 base; unmatched bases: 1. CDR1 and CDR2 (germline): SEHNR, FQNEAQ (reference sequence). The CDR3 sequence is 13 residues long. CDR3 bases: TGTGCCAGCAGGGGGGGGGGCACAGATACGCAGTATTTT. The encoded protein is CASRGGGTDTQYF.

Many counts were recorded for this clonotype. This chain connects TRBV29-1 to TRBJ1-1; D is undetermined. Per the germline V gene, CDR1 is SQVTM and CDR2 is ANQGSEA. CDR3 length: 11 residues. V was shortened by 7 bases and J by 5 bases, with 11 bases between the two germline ends. The CDR3 reads CSGLGGTEAFF. DNA of the CDR3: TGCAGCGGCCTGGGAGGTACTGAAGCTTTCTTT.

This clonotype has ten or more counts. Written as DNA, the CDR3 is TGTGCCAGCACAGGTGGGGTAGGAAACACCATATATTTT. Protein: CASTGGVGNTIYF. This chain uses TRBV25-1 with TRBJ1-3; D remains unclear. Germline V gene sequence: CDR1 MGHDK, CDR2 SYGVNS. The V gene lost 7 bases and the J gene lost 4 bases, with 11 bases spanning the gap. The CDR3 has 13 amino acids. Filled out from reference TRBV25-1 and TRBJ1-3, the complete variable domain reads EADIYQTPRYLVIGTGKKITLECSQTMGHDKMYWYQQDPGMELHLIHYSYGVNSTEKGDLSSESTVSRIRTEHFPLTLESARPSHTSQYLCASTGGVGNTIYFGEGSWLTVV.

This clonotype was seen repeatedly, ten times or more. J is TRBJ2-5 and V is TRBV28; D may be TRBD2 (6 bases). V lost 10 bases and J 2 bases, leaving 14 bases between the germline ends. The CDR3 covers 13 residues. Germline V gives CDR1 MDHEN, CDR2 SYDVKM. The CDR3 protein is CAIAGRNQETQYF. The CDR3 DNA sequence: TGTGCCATTGCAGGGAGGAATCAAGAGACCCAGTACTTC.

As to this clonotype: Just one base apart from a much larger clone, this may be a read error. The chain recombines TRBV19 with TRBJ2-7; D remains ambiguous. The CDR3 extends over 12 amino acids. Germline-derived CDR1 and CDR2 are LNHDA and SQIVND (reference sequence). The CDR3 DNA reads as TGTGTCAGTAGTATAAGCCCCTACGAGCAGTACTTC. As protein: CVSSISPYEQYF.

This clonotype was seen only a few times. The rearrangement joins TRBV5-1 to TRBJ1-6, with D uncertain. Per the germline V gene, CDR1 is SGHRS and CDR2 is YFSETQ. This CDR3 contains 16 residues. V gave up 4 bases and J gave up 8 bases, with 19 bases separating them. The CDR3 DNA reads TGCGCCAGCAGCCGGGGAGCGAACAAGCTGGATTCACCCCTCCACTTT. Translating it yields CASSRGANKLDSPLHF.

Many counts were recorded for this clonotype. The V call is TRBV18, the J call TRBJ2-1; D gene unclear. The germline V and J ends were trimmed by 0 bases and 5 bases, with 8 bases remaining between them. The CDR3 is 14 amino acids. Germline V gene sequence: CDR1 KGHSH, CDR2 LQKENI. The CDR3 is CASSPPGAHNEQFF. The CDR3, as DNA: TGTGCCAGCTCACCACCGGGCGCCCACAATGAGCAGTTCTTC.

The sample holds many counts of this clonotype. The CDR3 loop is CASSQGTSTDTQYF. CDR3 bases: TGTGCCAGCAGCCAAGGGACTAGCACAGATACGCAGTATTTT. This chain joins TRBV3-1 and TRBJ2-3; perhaps TRBD2 as D (5 bases). The CDR3 runs 14 residues. The V gene's germline CDR1 is LGHDT and CDR2 YNNKEL (reference sequence). V lost 1 base to trimming and J lost 0 bases, with 5 bases between them.

At least ten counts were recorded for this clonotype. This sequence joins TRBV25-1 and TRBJ1-1, with D uncertain. Trimming pared 4 bases from V and 6 bases from J, leaving 15 bases between. In germline, CDR1 is MGHDK, CDR2 SYGVNS. The CDR3 is 14 amino acids. The CDR3 reads CASSGFGRLPEAFF. CDR3 bases: TGTGCCAGCAGTGGGTTCGGCCGCCTCCCTGAAGCTTTCTTT. Full variable domain (outside the CDR3, taken from reference TRBV25-1 and TRBJ1-1): EADIYQTPRYLVIGTGKKITLECSQTMGHDKMYWYQQDPGMELHLIHYSYGVNSTEKGDLSSESTVSRIRTEHFPLTLESARPSHTSQYLCASSGFGRLPEAFFGQGTRLTVV.

In its sample, this clonotype was seen a few times. CDR3 coding DNA: TGCGCCAGCAGCTTGGCCTTGACAGACTATGGCTACACCTTC. Encoded protein: CASSLALTDYGYTF. The gene calls are TRBV5-1 and TRBJ1-2; D might be TRBD1 (5 bases). Trimming removed 0 bases from V and 3 bases from J, with 9 bases in between. Germline V gene sequence: CDR1 SGHRS, CDR2 YFSETQ. The CDR3 consists of 14 residues.

The sample holds many counts of this clonotype. The CDR3 sequence is CASRVAGPTDTQYF. As DNA, the CDR3 is TGTGCCAGCAGGGTAGCGGGGCCCACAGATACGCAGTATTTT. The J gene is TRBJ2-3, the V gene TRBV7-2; 8 bases are shared with TRBD2. V shed 6 bases, J shed 2 bases, and the junction held 4 bases outside the gene matches. CDR3 length: 14 amino acids. The V gene's germline CDR1 is SGHTA and CDR2 FQGNSA.

Ten or more counts support this clonotype. The chain combines TRBV20-1 with TRBJ1-4; 7 nucleotides line up with TRBD1. The V gene's germline CDR1 is DFQATT and CDR2 SNEGSKA (reference sequence). J lost 0 bases, V lost 6 bases, and 7 bases had no gene match. The CDR3 covers 15 residues. Here the CDR3 reads CSAGDRVATNEKLFF. The CDR3, as DNA: TGCAGTGCGGGAGACAGGGTTGCAACTAATGAAAAACTGTTTTTT.

The rearrangement links TRBV9 to TRBJ1-3; D remains unclear. The germline V gene has CDR1 SGDLS and CDR2 YYNGEE. This CDR3 comprises 16 residues. The V gene lost 0 bases and the J gene lost 0 bases, with 10 bases spanning the gap. The CDR3 protein is CASSVAQLFSGNTIYF. The CDR3 bases are TGTGCCAGCAGCGTAGCCCAGCTTTTCTCTGGAAACACCATATATTTT. Together with reference TRBV9 and TRBJ1-3, the CDR3 gives the full variable domain: DSGVTQTPKHLITATGQRVTLRCSPRSGDLSVYWYQQSLDQGLQFLIQYYNGEERAKGNILERFSAQQFPDLHSELNLSSLELGDSALYFCASSVAQLFSGNTIYFGEGSWLTVV.

This clonotype has at least ten counts. This rearrangement joins TRBV28 to TRBJ1-6, with D unresolved. CDR1 and CDR2 from the germline V gene are MDHEN and SYDVKM. This CDR3 has 15 residues. The germline V and J ends were trimmed by 3 bases and 7 bases, with 13 bases remaining between them. CDR3 sequence (DNA): TGTGCCAGCAGTTTTCAAACAGCCGGGAATTCACCCCTCCACTTT. Its protein is CASSFQTAGNSPLHF.

Ten or more counts support this clonotype. This rearrangement joins TRBV12-3 or TRBV12-4 to TRBJ2-3; possibly TRBD2 for D (5 bases). The CDR3 totals 15 residues. V lost 2 bases to trimming and J lost 1 base, with 10 bases between them. The CDR3 sequence is CASSLLLVGTDTQYF. CDR3 nucleotide sequence: TGTGCCAGCAGTTTACTACTAGTAGGCACAGATACGCAGTATTTT.